This T cell receptor (beta chain) appears in the sequencing data of a study of shared clonotypes between healthy human individuals (TCRdb year 2020). A note on the overall study: The cohort included a few men and a couple of women between 18 and 49 years of age. To increase sequencing depth and limit assay-specific biases, TCR repertoire library preparation and sequencing were carried out by different laboratories using diverse techniques. For each donor, CD4 naive and CD4 memory were each run on three plates, CD8 naive on two plates, and CD8 memory on one plate. Between about 0.85 and 8.9 billion PBMCs per donor were obtained by leukapheresis. To estimate repertoire size and how much clonotypes are shared between individuals, the study performed deep sequencing of blood TCR repertoires from a few healthy adults. General study outcomes and caveats: Naive subsets generally had larger estimated clonotype richness than memory subsets. Pairwise subsampling indicated that sequencing depth was expected to affect the degree of clonotype sharing among donors. The genetic and exposure-history diversity represented was limited by the small number of donors. Sampling was limited to blood, and TCR repertoires in tissue likely differ from TCR repertoires in blood. Sharing across several donors was observed for 5% to 6.5% of naive CD4, over 3% of naive CD8, 2.3% of memory CD4, and about 0.38% of memory CD8 clonotypes. Even with the large sequencing depth, rarefaction of the sorted-subset datasets indicated that sequencing was incomplete. Clonotypes shared by all four sorted-subset donors showed higher generation probabilities than non-shared clonotypes.

On this clone: It lacks a known antigen. Per-nucleotide qualities are absent, and no much larger clonotype sits a single base away.

Using the deep immunoSEQ assay, TCR CDR3 regions were amplified from genomic DNA by multiplex PCR. Genomic DNA extracted from each cell subset was distributed evenly over all wells of several immunoSEQ 96-well plates, and each plate served as one replicate. For sorted subsets, each replicate PCR was loaded with about 200 ng genomic DNA, equivalent to roughly 30,000 T cell genomes. The purified libraries were quantified using a Qubit 3.0 fluorometer, sized with a Bioanalyzer 2100, and then quantified again using the KAPA Library Quantification kit. Every immunoSEQ 96-well plate was sequenced on a separate single-read 150-cycle Illumina NextSeq 550 flow cell. The authors' pipeline ran thus. Because the immunoSEQ output held only junctional sequences and lacked quality scores, the filtering could not match the filtering applied to full-length reads. To assign V/J genes and CDR3, sequences were annotated against IMGT germline references using PyIR, a Python wrapper for IgBLAST v1.9. Reads with weak V/J assignments (E-value above 1e-6), missing CDR3, stop codons, out-of-frame junctions, or ambiguous translated residues were removed. V3J clonotypes were defined as sequences sharing the same inferred V gene, J gene, and CDR3 amino acid sequence. Percentage overlap between repertoires was computed as shared unique clonotypes divided by the size of the smaller repertoire. Richness of each repertoire was evaluated using RTK rarefaction, the Chao1 estimator, and Recon v2.1 estimates of unobserved clonotypes. OLGA was used to compute generation probabilities for all TCRbeta clonotypes that the gDNA method yielded from a handful of donors. TCRdb obtained this table from immuneACCESS and retained in-frame rearrangements with V and J assigned. These tables miss some clones; where compared with another copy, unresolved V genes account for less than half of the shortfall, and the remainder is unexplained. V and J calls and clone size are as listed in that table; D and trimming were resolved from the DNA. This sample comprises some 2 million clones, just under 95% of them detected only once. 1.2% of the sample goes to the ten largest clones.

At the junction V is shortened by 2 bases and J by 8 bases; bases outside the gene matches: 6. Taken from the germline V gene, the CDR1 and CDR2 loops are SNHLY and FYNNEI. Inclusive of the bounding cysteine and phenylalanine, the CDR3 is 15 residues long. Only the CDR3 DNA is retained, 45 bases long and in frame from the first base. CD8 naive samples were obtained by positive selection for CCR7 among CD45RO-negative cells, yielding a CD45RA+CCR7+ population from which TemRA cells were excluded. The donors were healthy, HIV-negative adults who had no recently reported acute infections or vaccinations. Every donor was a Caucasian adult living in Nashville, Tennessee, USA. Blood was collected by leukapheresis, and PBMCs were isolated by Ficoll-Histopaque density gradient centrifugation and then cryopreserved in liquid nitrogen vapor phase. Purity and quantity of every magnetically sorted T cell population were checked by analytical flow cytometry. From each sorted fraction, genomic DNA was isolated and quantified by UV absorbance on a Nanodrop 2000c.

The source material was naive CD8+ T cells sorted from blood. The sample's cell subset or site label, decoded: CD45RA+CCR7+. The source of this sequence is a man aged 18 to 30 in good health. The chain was built from TRBV2 and TRBJ1-6; a stretch of 7 junction bases matches TRBD1. The bases read TGTGCCAGCAGTGAAACAGGGGTTTTGTATTCACCCCTCCACTTT. Its coded protein is CASSETGVLYSPLHF.